These 27 T cell receptor beta chains were sequenced from one sample in a study of tumor-infiltrating lymphocytes in glioblastoma multiforme. TCRB libraries came from RNA via three nested multiplex PCR rounds. TCRdb re-analysed the multiplex PCR reads in MiXCR, keeping a single row per CDR3 protein. The table records about 15,000 distinct CDR3 sequences, 55% to 85% of them present only once. Sequencing was performed on brain tumor tissue. All receptors derive from a male donor with glioblastoma.

The chain joins TRBV5-4 to TRBJ2-1; D is possibly TRBD2 (5 bases). This CDR3 has 14 amino acids. From germline, CDR1 is SGHNT and CDR2 YYREEE (reference sequence). The germline V and J ends were trimmed by 3 bases and 3 bases, with 10 bases remaining between them. CDR3 protein: CASSSGDNYNEQFF. The CDR3 DNA is TGTGCCAGCAGCTCCGGGGATAACTACAATGAGCAGTTCTTC.

The genes are TRBV5-1 and TRBJ2-1; D is ambiguous. Trimming took 2 bases from V and 8 from J, leaving 11 bases between them. CDR3 length: 13 amino acids. In germline, CDR1 is SGHRS, CDR2 YFSETQ. The CDR3 reads CASSLDIHDEQFF. The CDR3 DNA reads TGCGCCAGCAGCTTAGACATTCACGATGAGCAGTTCTTC.

As concerns this clonotype: A read error is possible here, since a much larger clone lies one base away. This chain joins TRBV29-1 and TRBJ2-5; 7 nucleotides align to TRBD1. This CDR3 contains 14 residues. Germline V gene sequence: CDR1 SQVTM, CDR2 ANQGSEA. As DNA, the CDR3 is TGCAGCCTTGAAGGGGCAGGGGGTAAAGTGACCCAGTACTTC. Amino acid sequence: CSLEGAGGKVTQYF. The whole variable domain, remainder taken from reference TRBV29-1 and TRBJ2-5, is SAVISQKPSRDICQRGTSLTIQCQVDSQVTMMFWYRQQPGQSLTLIATANQGSEATYESGFVIDKFPISRPNLTFSTLTVSNMSPEDSSIYLCSLEGAGGKVTQYFGPGTRLLVL.

This clonotype was recorded a few times. The rearrangement joins TRBV6-5 to TRBJ2-1; D is unresolved. V shed 4 bases and J shed 5 bases, with 15 bases lying between them. Germline assignment: CDR1 MNHEY and CDR2 SVGAGI. This CDR3 is built from 15 residues. The CDR3 loop reads CASSWNTDANNEQFF. CDR3 nucleotide sequence: TGTGCCAGCAGTTGGAATACGGACGCAAACAATGAGCAGTTCTTC.

The sample holds many counts of this clonotype. This chain uses TRBV2 with TRBJ2-7; D tentatively reads TRBD1 or TRBD2 (5 bases each). Per germline, CDR1 SNHLY and CDR2 FYNNEI. V was shortened by 8 bases and J by 4 bases, with 27 bases between the two germline ends. This CDR3 has 17 amino acids. CDR3 region: CASEDVWGQRRGYEQYF. CDR3 bases: TGTGCCAGCGAAGACGTGTGGGGCCAGAGGAGAGGGTACGAGCAGTACTTC.

This clonotype turned up a few times. This sequence joins TRBV29-1 and TRBJ2-3; D is unclear. The CDR3 loop spans 13 amino acids. V lost 4 bases and J 3 bases, leaving 11 bases between the germline ends. Germline CDR1 SQVTM, CDR2 ANQGSEA. The CDR3 sequence: CSVVPVVTDTQYF. The CDR3 DNA sequence: TGCAGCGTTGTCCCGGTTGTGACAGATACGCAGTATTTT.

As regards this clonotype: A read error may explain this, as a much larger clone is one base away. The chain carries TRBV2 and TRBJ2-7, with 10 bases aligning to TRBD1. CDR3 length equals 15 residues. Germline V lookup: CDR1 SNHLY, CDR2 FYNNEI. CDR3 region: CTSTGHGGQGIEQYF. In DNA form, the CDR3 reads TGTACCAGCACCGGCCACGGGGGACAGGGGATCGAGCAGTACTTC.

The chain couples TRBV6-2 or TRBV6-3 to TRBJ1-5; 8 bases align to TRBD1. The CDR3 loop spans 19 amino acids. V lost 4 bases, J lost 1 base, and 15 bases stayed unmatched. The germline CDR1 and CDR2 sequences are MNHEY and SVGEGT. The CDR3 protein is CASSSLRDRMTKSNQPQHF. CDR3 in DNA: TGTGCCAGCAGTTCACTCCGGGACAGGATGACTAAGAGCAATCAGCCCCAGCATTTT.

The rearrangement uses TRBV20-1 and TRBJ1-1; 7 bases are shared with TRBD1. J gave up 13 bases and V 4 bases, and 15 bases lay outside the gene matches. Looked up from germline, CDR1 is DFQATT and CDR2 is SNEGSKA (reference sequence). The CDR3 has 13 amino acids. The DNA of the CDR3 is TGCAGTGCTACTGGGCAGGGGGGACCTGGAGGTTTCTTT. Translated, it gives CSATGQGGPGGFF.

The J gene is TRBJ1-5, the V gene TRBV20-1; D might be TRBD1 (5 bases). CDR1 is DFQATT, CDR2 SNEGSKA, per germline (reference sequence). Trimming took 5 bases from V and 2 from J, leaving 13 bases between them. The CDR3 contains 14 residues. DNA of the CDR3: TGCAGTGCTCAGGAGTTGGGGGGCAATCAGCCCCAGCATTTT. Translation: CSAQELGGNQPQHF.

Only one count was recorded for this clonotype. The chain uses TRBV11-2 and TRBJ1-6; D gene ambiguous. V lost 0 bases and J 14 bases, leaving 11 bases between the germline ends. The CDR3 runs to 13 residues. Per germline, CDR1 SGHAT and CDR2 FQNNGV. CDR3 sequence reads: CASSLDRSGTLHF. The CDR3 nucleotides are TGTGCCAGCAGCTTAGATCGGAGCGGTACCCTCCACTTT.

Worth noting for this clonotype: One end of the junction fails to match germline, which may point to a read error. The genes are TRBV5-1 and TRBJ2-1, with D perhaps TRBD1 (5 bases). This CDR3 spans 13 amino acids. Germline lookup yields CDR1 SGHRS and CDR2 YFSETQ. The CDR3 here is CASSLDIHNDQFF. CDR3 sequence (DNA): TGCGCCAGCAGTTTGGACATTCACAATGACCAGTTCTTC.

Note on this clonotype: One junction end disagrees with the germline gene, perhaps due to a read error. This chain links TRBV7-9 with TRBJ2-1; D not resolved. Per the germline V gene, CDR1 is SEHNR and CDR2 is FQNEAQ (reference sequence). The CDR3 sequence is 13 residues long. CDR3 DNA sequence: TGTGCCAGCAACTTAAGAGTTACAAATGAGCAGTTCTTC. Amino acid sequence: CASNLRVTNEQFF.

V is TRBV6-5 and J is TRBJ1-5, with a possible D match to TRBD1 (6 bases). From germline, CDR1 is MNHEY and CDR2 SVGAGI. The germline V and J ends were trimmed by 5 bases and 0 bases, with 11 bases remaining between them. CDR3 size: 15 residues. CDR3 in amino acids: CASSRTAYSNQPQHF. The DNA of the CDR3 is TGTGCCAGCAGTAGGACAGCATATAGCAATCAGCCCCAGCATTTT.

The V call is TRBV6-2 or TRBV6-3, the J call TRBJ2-7; TRBD2 matches at 7 bases. The CDR3 is 14 residues long. The germline gives CDR1 MNHEY, CDR2 SVGEGT. V was pared by 6 bases and J by 5 bases, with 10 bases of the junction left unmatched. CDR3 protein: CASRRGASGHEQYF. CDR3 coding DNA: TGTGCCAGCAGGCGTGGGGCTAGCGGTCACGAGCAGTACTTC.

This clonotype was counted between two and nine times. V usage is TRBV11-3 and J usage is TRBJ2-5, with D possibly TRBD2 on 5 matching bases. Germline V gives CDR1 SGHNT, CDR2 YENEEA. The V gene lost 8 bases and the J gene lost 3 bases, with 13 bases spanning the gap. The CDR3 is 13 amino acids. The CDR3 coding sequence is TGTGCCAGCTCCCCCCCCGGGGAAGAGACCCAGTACTTC. It yields the protein CASSPPGEETQYF.

A single count supports this clonotype. The chain joins TRBV20-1 to TRBJ1-3, with 7 bases identical to TRBD1. The length of the CDR3 is 14 residues. CDR1 DFQATT and CDR2 SNEGSKA come from the germline V gene (reference sequence). With V trimmed by 7 bases and J by 8 bases, 14 bases remained unmatched. The DNA for the CDR3 is TGCAGTGTTACCTCGACAGGGAACGCGGACACCATATATTTT. It encodes CSVTSTGNADTIYF.

The chain is built from TRBV6-5 and TRBJ2-3, with D maybe TRBD2 (5 bases). The CDR3 consists of 13 residues. Germline V gene sequence: CDR1 MNHEY, CDR2 SVGAGI. The V gene lost 6 bases and the J gene lost 2 bases, with 9 bases spanning the gap. The CDR3 here is CASRRGFTDTQYF. The CDR3 region has the DNA TGTGCCAGCAGACGGGGTTTCACAGATACGCAGTATTTT.

By share, this clonotype ranks as large. The chain has TRBV4-1 and TRBJ2-5; D is unclear. Germline CDR1 is MGHRA and CDR2 is YSYEKL. The CDR3 runs to 13 residues. V lost 2 bases and J lost 10, with 14 bases in between. The CDR3 coding sequence is TGCGCCAGCAGCCAAATACATAGTTTGGACCAGTACTTC. Translation: CASSQIHSLDQYF.

The gene calls are TRBV20-1 and TRBJ2-7; D is undetermined. The CDR3 loop spans 12 amino acids. Germline V CDR1 and CDR2: DFQATT, SNEGSKA (reference sequence). Between the trimmed V and J ends, which lost 5 bases and 6 bases, there was a span of 14 bases. CDR3 sequence reads: CSALQSRSEQYF. The CDR3 DNA reads TGCAGTGCTCTACAATCCCGAAGCGAGCAGTACTTC.

The V and J genes are TRBV20-1 and TRBJ2-7; 12 bases fit TRBD2. Germline V gene sequence: CDR1 DFQATT, CDR2 SNEGSKA (reference sequence). V shed 6 bases, J shed 7 bases, and the junction held 13 bases outside the gene matches. This CDR3 is built from 15 residues. As DNA, the CDR3 is TGCAGTGCCCCGACTAGCGGGAGTGGTAGAGGGGAGCAGTACTTC. Translating gives CSAPTSGSGRGEQYF.

As to this clonotype: Likely a read error: the CDR3 ends without its conserved phenylalanine or tryptophan. The limits of the CDR3 on the DNA are not certain, so only TCRdb's listed CDR3 is given. V gene TRBV11-3 combines with J gene TRBJ2-1. The CDR3 region is 13 residues in length, termini included. The germline V gene encodes CDR1 SGHNT and CDR2 YENEEA. The CDR3 loop reads CVSSLVDGSEQLL.

The rearrangement uses TRBV11-2 and TRBJ1-2; D call uncertain. The CDR3 has 15 amino acids. CDR1 and CDR2 from the germline V gene are SGHAT and FQNNGV. V dropped 1 base and J dropped 1 base, with 10 bases sitting between them. The CDR3 DNA reads TGTGCCAGCAGCTTAGGGAGTGCAGATAACTATGGCTACACCTTC. Its translation is CASSLGSADNYGYTF. Full variable domain (outside the CDR3, taken from reference TRBV11-2 and TRBJ1-2): EAGVAQSPRYKIIEKRQSVAFWCNPISGHATLYWYQQILGQGPKLLIQFQNNGVVDDSQLPKDRFSAERLKGVDSTLKIQPAKLEDSAVYLCASSLGSADNYGYTFGSGTRLTVV.

The chain links TRBV12-3 or TRBV12-4 to TRBJ2-7; 9 bases match TRBD1. CDR3 length: 15 residues. J gave up 3 bases and V 4 bases, and 7 bases lay outside the gene matches. The CDR3 here is CASSSRTGAHYEQYF. CDR3 sequence (DNA): TGTGCCAGCAGTTCCCGGACAGGGGCCCACTACGAGCAGTACTTC.

On this clonotype itself: Just one base apart from a much larger clone, this may be a read error. The chain uses TRBV11-2 and TRBJ2-2; possibly TRBD2 for D (6 bases). Germline V gene sequence: CDR1 SGHAT, CDR2 FQNNGV. The CDR3 runs to 12 residues. CDR3 nucleotides: TGTGCAGGGGAGGATAACGCCGGGGAGCTGTTTTTT. It yields the protein CAGEDNAGELFF.

The rearrangement links TRBV29-1 to TRBJ2-1; 9 nucleotides agree with TRBD2. The CDR3 consists of 13 residues. Germline V CDR1 and CDR2: SQVTM, ANQGSEA. V lost 7 bases to trimming and J lost 6 bases; unmatched junction nucleotides: 7. As DNA, the CDR3 is TGCAGCGCTCGTAAACTAGCGGGCAATGAGCAGTTCTTC. It encodes CSARKLAGNEQFF.

The chain uses TRBV6-1 and TRBJ2-5, with TRBD2 matching 11 bases. This CDR3 spans 15 amino acids. Germline values: CDR1 MNHNS, CDR2 SASEGT. V shed 6 bases, J shed 9 bases, and the junction held 12 bases outside the gene matches. The CDR3 DNA is TGTGCCAGCAGCCCTATAACGGGACTAGCGGTGTCCCAGTACTTC. Its translation: CASSPITGLAVSQYF.